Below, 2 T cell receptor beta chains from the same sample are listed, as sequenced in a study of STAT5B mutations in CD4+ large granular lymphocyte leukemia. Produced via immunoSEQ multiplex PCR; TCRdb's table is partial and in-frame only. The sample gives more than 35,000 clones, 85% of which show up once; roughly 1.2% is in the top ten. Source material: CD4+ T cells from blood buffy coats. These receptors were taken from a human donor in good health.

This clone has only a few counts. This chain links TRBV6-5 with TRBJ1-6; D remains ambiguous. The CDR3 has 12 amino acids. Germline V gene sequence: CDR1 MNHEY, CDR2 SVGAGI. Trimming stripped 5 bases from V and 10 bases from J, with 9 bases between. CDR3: CASSPPGSPLHF. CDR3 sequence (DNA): TGTGCCAGCAGTCCCCCAGGATCACCCCTCCACTTT.

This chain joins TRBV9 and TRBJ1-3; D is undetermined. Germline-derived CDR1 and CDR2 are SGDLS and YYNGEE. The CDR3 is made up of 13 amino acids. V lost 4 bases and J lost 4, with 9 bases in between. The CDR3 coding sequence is TGTGCCAGCAGCACCAACCAAGGAAACACCATATATTTT. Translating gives CASSTNQGNTIYF.